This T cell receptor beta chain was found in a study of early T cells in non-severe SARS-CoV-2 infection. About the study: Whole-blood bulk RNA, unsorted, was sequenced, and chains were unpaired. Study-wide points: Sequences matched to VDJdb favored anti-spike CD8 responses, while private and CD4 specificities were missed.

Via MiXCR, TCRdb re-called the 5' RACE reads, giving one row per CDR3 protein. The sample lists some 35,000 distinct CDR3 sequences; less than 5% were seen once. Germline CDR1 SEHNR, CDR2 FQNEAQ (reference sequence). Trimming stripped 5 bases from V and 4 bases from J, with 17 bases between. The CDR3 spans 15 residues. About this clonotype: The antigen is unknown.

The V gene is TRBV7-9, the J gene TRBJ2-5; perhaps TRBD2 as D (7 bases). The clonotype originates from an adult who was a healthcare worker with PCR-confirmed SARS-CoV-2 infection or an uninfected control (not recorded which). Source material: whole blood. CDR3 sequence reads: CASSRFGGAGETQYF. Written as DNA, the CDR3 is TGTGCCAGCAGCCGTTTTGGGGGGGCCGGAGAGACCCAGTACTTC.